The entry that follows covers one T cell receptor (beta chain) sequence. A read error may account for a junction end that differs from germline. At the DNA level, this CDR3 is encoded by other sequences in the same sample as well. This sample is drawn from a study of T cell responses to AZD1222 COVID-19 vaccine. CDR1 SGHTA and CDR2 FQGNSA come from the germline V gene. The CDR3 extends over 14 amino acids. Sequencing used immunoSEQ multiplex PCR; TCRdb keeps in-frame clones, though not all of them. The sample includes more than 150,000 clones, 85% to 95% of them seen just once. This TCR was recovered from an adult who received the AZD1222 COVID-19 vaccine. The sequencing used peripheral blood, collected 28 days after the second AZD1222 dose. The chain joins TRBV7-2 to TRBJ2-2, with D tentatively TRBD2 (5 bases). CDR3 amino acids: CASSLGRNTGELFF. CDR3 nucleotides: TGTGCCAGCAGTTTAGGGAGGAACACCGGGGAGCTGTTTTTT.